This T cell receptor beta chain was profiled in a study of T cell responses to AZD1222 COVID-19 vaccine (dated by TCRdb to 2020 to 2023). About the investigation overall: TCR sequencing was performed for 230 to 250 trial participants, of whom about 210 were given two doses of AZD1222 and some 25 were given two doses of MenACWY control vaccine. Trial participants were enrolled into age subgroups of 18-55, 56-69 and 70-plus years, which contained about 150, 28 and 57 TCR-sequenced participants, respectively.

The CDR3 regions of human TCRbeta chains were analyzed by immunosequencing. The authors processed their data as follows. TCRs in the repertoires were compared against a reference library of SARS-CoV-2-specific TCRs that had been generated with the MIRA antigen-specificity platform. Breadth was defined as the fraction of unique TCRs that were SARS-CoV-2-associated. Depth was defined as the fraction of total T cells that were SARS-CoV-2-associated. Each spike-specific TCR was assigned to its reactive spike region and to a CD4 or CD8 class using the MIRA data. Log10-transformed breadth and depth values were compared by one-way ANOVA with Sidak's multiple comparisons tests. TCRdb took this table from immuneACCESS and kept in-frame rearrangements with V and J called. Such tables lack part of the clones; where checked against another copy, unresolved V genes explain under half of the gap, and the rest is unexplained. The DNA gave D and trimming, while V, J and clone size come from that table. This sample gives 150,000 or so clones in total; 80% to 95% of them show up just once. The leading ten clones occupy over 0.9% of the sample.

The research as a whole found: Nearly half of unique spike-specific TCRs reportedly recognized epitopes outside regions mutated in the B.1.351 and B.1.1.7 variants. Most participants were white British and females outnumbered males, and the authors suggested that clonal diversity may have been underestimated. Only a handful of AZD1222 recipients were SARS-CoV-2 seropositive at baseline, limiting conclusions about previously exposed vaccinees. CD4 TCRs associated with the vaccine covered the entire spike protein, and the dominant responses were in regions 160-218 and 743-854. In the small 56-69-year group, the increase in depth fell short of significance, most likely because of low power. A significant rise in spike-specific TCR breadth and depth was observed after two AZD1222 doses relative to day 0 and relative to MenACWY recipients. Because no day 14 peak-response samples were available, the repertoires could be characterized only after the peak T cell response.

Interpreted using the paper, the time point label stands for: baseline before first vaccination. Read against the paper, the sample's treatment or condition label means: meningococcal conjugate vaccine given as trial control. Vaccinee samples were obtained from the UK trials COV001 and COV002, which included a single-blind randomized controlled phase 2/3 trial of AZD1222 (ChAdOx1 nCoV-19) in healthy adults. For TCRbeta chain sequencing, PBMC samples were collected from trial participants at day 0 and at day 28 after the second dose. V has 3 bases trimmed and J has 2 bases trimmed; junction bases matching no gene number 6. The CDR1 and CDR2 encoded by the germline V gene (reference sequence) are SGHNT and YYREEE. Taken from cysteine to phenylalanine, the CDR3 has 15 residues. The entry retains the CDR3 DNA only, 45 bases that are in frame from base 1. As regards this clone: Its antigen is unknown. No much larger clone exists at a distance of one base, and base qualities are not known.

The source material was peripheral blood, sampled on day 0 of MenACWY control vaccination. The chain is assembled from TRBV5-4 and TRBJ2-7; 9 bases in between match TRBD1. This receptor was identified in an adult in good health. The sequence in DNA is TGTGCCAGCAGCTCCGGGACAGGGAAACCCTACGAGCAGTACTTC. It specifies CASSSGTGKPYEQYF.